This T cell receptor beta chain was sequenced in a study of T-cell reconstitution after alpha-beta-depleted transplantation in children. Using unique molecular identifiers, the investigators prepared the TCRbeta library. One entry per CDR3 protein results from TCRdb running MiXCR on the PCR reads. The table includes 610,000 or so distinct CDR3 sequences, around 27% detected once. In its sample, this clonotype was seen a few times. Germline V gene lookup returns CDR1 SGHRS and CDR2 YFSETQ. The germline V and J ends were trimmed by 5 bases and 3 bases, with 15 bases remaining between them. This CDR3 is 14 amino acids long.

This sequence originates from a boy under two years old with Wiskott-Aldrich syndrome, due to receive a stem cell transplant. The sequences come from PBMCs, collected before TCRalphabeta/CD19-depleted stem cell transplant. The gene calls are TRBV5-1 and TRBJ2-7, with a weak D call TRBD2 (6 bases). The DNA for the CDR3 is TGCGCCAGCAGAAGCTTTACGGGAGTCTACGAGCAGTACTTC. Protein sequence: CASRSFTGVYEQYF. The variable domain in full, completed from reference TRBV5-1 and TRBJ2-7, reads KAGVTQTPRYLIKTRGQQVTLSCSPISGHRSVSWYQQTPGQGLQFLFEYFSETQRNKGNFPGRFSGRQFSNSRSEMNVSTLELGDSALYLCASRSFTGVYEQYFGPGTRLTVT.